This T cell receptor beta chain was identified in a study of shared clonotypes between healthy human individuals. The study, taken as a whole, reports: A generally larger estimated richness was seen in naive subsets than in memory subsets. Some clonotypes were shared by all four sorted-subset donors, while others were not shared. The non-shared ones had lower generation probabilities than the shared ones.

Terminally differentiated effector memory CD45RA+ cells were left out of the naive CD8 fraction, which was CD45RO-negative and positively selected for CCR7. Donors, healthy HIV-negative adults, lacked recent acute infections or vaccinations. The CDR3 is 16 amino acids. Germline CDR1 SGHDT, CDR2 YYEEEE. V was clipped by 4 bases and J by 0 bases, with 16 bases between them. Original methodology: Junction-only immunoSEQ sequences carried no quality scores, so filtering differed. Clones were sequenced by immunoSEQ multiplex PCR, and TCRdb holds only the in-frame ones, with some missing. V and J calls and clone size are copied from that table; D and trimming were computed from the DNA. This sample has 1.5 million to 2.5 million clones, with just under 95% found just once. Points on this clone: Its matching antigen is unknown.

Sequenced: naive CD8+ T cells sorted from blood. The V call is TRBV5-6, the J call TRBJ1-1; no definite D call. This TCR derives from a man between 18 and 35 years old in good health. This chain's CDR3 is CASSPTLAGLNTEAFF. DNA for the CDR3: TGTGCCAGCAGCCCTACCCTGGCAGGACTGAACACTGAAGCTTTCTTT.